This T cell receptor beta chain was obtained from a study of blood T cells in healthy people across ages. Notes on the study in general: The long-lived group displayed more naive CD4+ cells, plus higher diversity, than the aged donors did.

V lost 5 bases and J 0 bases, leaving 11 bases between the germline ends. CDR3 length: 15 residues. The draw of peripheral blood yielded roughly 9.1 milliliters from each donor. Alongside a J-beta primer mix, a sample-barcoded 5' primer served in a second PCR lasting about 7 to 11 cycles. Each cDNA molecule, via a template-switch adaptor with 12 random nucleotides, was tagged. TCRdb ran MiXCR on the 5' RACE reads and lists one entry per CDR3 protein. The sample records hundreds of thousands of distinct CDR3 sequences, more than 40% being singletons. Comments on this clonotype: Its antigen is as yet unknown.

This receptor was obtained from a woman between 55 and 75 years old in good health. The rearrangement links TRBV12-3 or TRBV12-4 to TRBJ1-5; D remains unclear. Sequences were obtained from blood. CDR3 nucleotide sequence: TGTGCCAGCAGTCGGGCCCCCCTTAGCAATCAGCCCCAGCATTTT. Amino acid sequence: CASSRAPLSNQPQHF.